What follows are 24 T cell receptor beta chains derived from one specimen sequenced in a study of T cell changes during pregnancy in multiple sclerosis. Method: immunoSEQ multiplex PCR; TCRdb's copy keeps in-frame clones and lacks some. Of about 56,000 clones listed, around nine tenths are singletons. The sequencing sample was made of peripheral blood from another person, used as feeder cells. The source is a human donor whose cells served as feeder cells for cultures in a pregnancy study.

The chain is built from TRBV6-5 and TRBJ2-2, with D hard to call. Germline CDR1 reads MNHEY; CDR2 reads SVGAGI. V gave up 7 bases and J gave up 6 bases, with 15 bases separating them. This CDR3 is built from 14 residues. This chain's CDR3 is CASNPSRGAGELFF. CDR3 sequence (DNA): TGTGCCAGCAACCCTTCCAGAGGCGCCGGGGAGCTGTTTTTT.

The chain is built from TRBV6-5 and TRBJ1-5; D remains ambiguous. Germline loops: CDR1 MNHEY, CDR2 SVGAGI. The V end was cut by 6 bases, the J end by 8 bases, with 20 bases between. The CDR3 extends over 15 amino acids. The CDR3 spells CASSPKGSGVKPQHF. DNA of the CDR3: TGTGCCAGCAGCCCGAAGGGTTCTGGAGTTAAGCCCCAGCATTTT.

The chain uses TRBV29-1 and TRBJ2-7, with D possibly matching TRBD1 (5 bases). The CDR3 is 13 amino acids. Germline V gene data show CDR1 as SQVTM and CDR2 as ANQGSEA. The germline V and J ends were trimmed by 0 bases and 2 bases, with 8 bases remaining between them. This CDR3 reads CSVEDRATYEQYF. In nucleotides, the CDR3 is TGCAGCGTTGAAGACAGGGCTACCTACGAGCAGTACTTC.

The gene calls are TRBV6-1 and TRBJ1-4; 11 nucleotides align to TRBD1. CDR1 is MNHNS, CDR2 SASEGT, per germline. This CDR3 is 15 amino acids long. Trimming took 4 bases from V and 6 from J; bases not matched to a gene: 4. This chain's CDR3 is CASSGRDRGDEKLFF. The CDR3 region has the DNA TGTGCCAGCAGTGGCCGGGACAGGGGGGATGAAAAACTGTTTTTT.

V is TRBV14 and J is TRBJ1-2; possible D gene TRBD1, 6 bases. The CDR3 extends over 15 amino acids. Germline CDR1 SGHDN, CDR2 FVKESK. Trimming left V 9 bases short and J 2 bases short, with 19 bases between. CDR3 protein: CASSTLGAQNYGYTF. The CDR3 DNA is TGTGCCAGTTCGACACTGGGGGCGCAGAACTATGGCTACACCTTC.

In its sample, this clone was seen once. The chain combines TRBV18 with TRBJ2-5; 8 bases fit TRBD2. This CDR3 is 16 amino acids long. The ends lost 2 bases at V and 5 bases at J; junction bases unmatched: 10. Germline values: CDR1 KGHSH, CDR2 LQKENI. The CDR3 sequence: CASSPGVAGPWETQYF. CDR3 DNA: TGTGCCAGCTCACCAGGGGTAGCGGGACCTTGGGAGACCCAGTACTTC. The full variable domain, its missing parts supplied by reference TRBV18 and TRBJ2-5, is NAGVMQNPRHLVRRRGQEARLRCSPMKGHSHVYWYRQLPEEGLKFMVYLQKENIIDESGMPKERFSAEFPKEGPSILRIQQVVRGDSAAYFCASSPGVAGPWETQYFGPGTRLLVL.

This chain joins TRBV9 and TRBJ2-7, with 12 bases lining up with TRBD2. The germline gives CDR1 SGDLS, CDR2 YYNGEE. Germline trimming cut 3 bases from V and 4 bases from J; bases unmatched to any gene: 5. The CDR3 spans 15 residues. CDR3 sequence (DNA): TGTGCCAGCAGCGAGGCTAGCGGGAGGGCATACGAGCAGTACTTC. Translating it yields CASSEASGRAYEQYF.

The chain couples TRBV10-3 to TRBJ2-1; 9 bases are a match to TRBD1. CDR3 length: 20 residues. Trimming at V came to 3 bases and at J to 8 bases, leaving 23 bases not matched to a gene. Germline V gene data show CDR1 as ENHRY and CDR2 as SYGVKD. The CDR3, as DNA: TGTGCCATCAGTGAAAACCAGGGACAGGGTACGGGGAACCCAGGCCATGAGCAGTTCTTC. Protein product: CAISENQGQGTGNPGHEQFF.

The V gene is TRBV7-9, the J gene TRBJ1-5; D is uncertain. The CDR3 runs to 13 residues. The V end was cut by 5 bases, the J end by 9 bases, with 14 bases between. CDR1 and CDR2 (germline): SEHNR, FQNEAQ (reference sequence). The CDR3 is CASSAGAQRPQHF. Here the CDR3 DNA reads TGTGCCAGCAGCGCCGGAGCTCAGCGGCCCCAGCATTTT.

The chain has TRBV30 and TRBJ1-2; TRBD1 might be the D (6 bases). V gave up 4 bases and J gave up 1 base, with 10 bases separating them. Germline CDR1 GTSNPN, CDR2 SVGIG (reference sequence). The CDR3 is 13 amino acids. The CDR3 spells CAWTRDNNYGYTF. DNA of the CDR3: TGTGCCTGGACTCGGGACAATAACTATGGCTACACCTTC.

Here the CDR3 reads CASSSYRGEQYF. In nucleotides, the CDR3 is TGTGCCAGCAGTTCATACAGGGGCGAGCAGTACTTC. The V call is TRBV27, the J call TRBJ2-7; 7 bases agree with TRBD1. Germline CDR1 reads MNHEY; CDR2 reads SMNVEV (reference sequence). The CDR3 length is 12 residues. The junction had 3 bases not matched to a gene; V was cut back by 4 bases and J by 6 bases.

The rearrangement uses TRBV7-3 and TRBJ2-5; 10 bases fit TRBD2. The CDR3 consists of 13 residues. CDR1 and CDR2 from the germline V gene are SGHTA and FQGTGA. The J segment lost 5 bases and the V segment lost 5 bases, leaving 2 bases of the junction unmatched. The CDR3 region is CASSKREGETQYF. The CDR3 DNA reads TGTGCCAGCAGCAAGCGGGAGGGGGAGACCCAGTACTTC.

As concerns this clone: A read error may account for a junction end that differs from germline. The chain couples TRBV7-2 to TRBJ2-6; D is undetermined. There are 16 residues in the CDR3. CDR1 and CDR2 (germline): SGHTA, FQGNSA. The DNA for the CDR3 is TGTGCCAGCAGCTTAAGTTTCCGGTCTGGAGCCAACGTCCTGACTTTC. Translating gives CASSLSFRSGANVLTF. Full variable domain (outside the CDR3, taken from reference TRBV7-2 and TRBJ2-6): GAGVSQSPSNKVTEKGKDVELRCDPISGHTALYWYRQSLGQGLEFLIYFQGNSAPDKSGLPSDRFSAERTGGSVSTLTIQRTQQEDSAVYLCASSLSFRSGANVLTFGAGSRLTVL.

CDR3 sequence: CASSLEETQYF. The CDR3 bases are TGCGCCAGCAGCTTGGAGGAGACCCAGTACTTC. The genes are TRBV5-1 and TRBJ2-5; D call uncertain. The CDR3 covers 11 residues. Trimming removed 0 bases at V and 5 bases at J, with 2 bases between. In germline, CDR1 is SGHRS, CDR2 YFSETQ.

The chain is built from TRBV30 and TRBJ2-1; TRBD2 matches at 9 bases. CDR3 length equals 13 residues. Per germline, CDR1 GTSNPN and CDR2 SVGIG (reference sequence). The V segment lost 0 bases and the J segment 10 bases; nucleotides outside the gene matches: 4. CDR3 bases: TGTGCCTGGAGTGTAGCTAGCGGGGCCGAGCAGTTCTTC. It is translated as CAWSVASGAEQFF. Full variable domain (missing parts from reference TRBV30 and TRBJ2-1): SQTIHQWPATLVQPVGSPLSLECTVEGTSNPNLYWYRQAAGRGLQLLFYSVGIGQISSEVPQNLSASRPQDRQFILSSKKLLLSDSGFYLCAWSVASGAEQFFGPGTRLTVL.

V is TRBV6-5 and J is TRBJ1-4; D gene unclear. Germline V gives CDR1 MNHEY, CDR2 SVGAGI. The CDR3 runs 15 residues. V was cut by 0 bases and J by 8 bases, with 13 bases left in between. CDR3 sequence (DNA): TGTGCCAGCAGTTACTCGATGACCCCTAGGGAAAAACTGTTTTTT. It codes for CASSYSMTPREKLFF.

V is TRBV30 and J is TRBJ2-7; D might be TRBD1 or TRBD2, each matching 7 bases. Germline CDR1 reads GTSNPN; CDR2 reads SVGIG (reference sequence). The CDR3 contains 14 residues. V lost 2 bases to trimming and J lost 1 base, with 12 bases between them. The CDR3 DNA reads TGTGCCTGGAGTCCGCAGGGGGGGTCCTACGAGCAGTACTTC. Encoded protein: CAWSPQGGSYEQYF. Combining the CDR3 with reference TRBV30 and TRBJ2-7 gives the whole variable domain SQTIHQWPATLVQPVGSPLSLECTVEGTSNPNLYWYRQAAGRGLQLLFYSVGIGQISSEVPQNLSASRPQDRQFILSSKKLLLSDSGFYLCAWSPQGGSYEQYFGPGTRLTVT.

This rearrangement joins TRBV29-1 to TRBJ1-2; D is possibly TRBD1 (6 bases). V was cut by 7 bases and J by 0 bases, with 15 bases left in between. The CDR3 is 14 residues long. Germline-derived CDR1 and CDR2 are SQVTM and ANQGSEA. The DNA of the CDR3 is TGCAGCGCCCGAGACAGGCGAGCTAACTATGGCTACACCTTC. Its protein is CSARDRRANYGYTF.

The V gene is TRBV4-1, the J gene TRBJ2-7; no firm D call. This CDR3 comprises 14 residues. V lost 0 bases to trimming and J lost 3 bases, with 9 bases between them. From germline, CDR1 is MGHRA and CDR2 YSYEKL. CDR3 sequence (DNA): TGCGCCAGCAGCCAAGATTTTCTGTTCTACGAGCAGTACTTC. Its translation: CASSQDFLFYEQYF.

This clone appeared once. This chain uses TRBV7-9 with TRBJ1-4, with no clear D. Germline values: CDR1 SEHNR, CDR2 FQNEAQ (reference sequence). The CDR3 has 15 residues. V shed 3 bases and J shed 0 bases, with 8 bases lying between them. The CDR3 DNA reads as TGTGCCAGCAGCTTCCCCTCCACAACTAATGAAAAACTGTTTTTT. Translating gives CASSFPSTTNEKLFF.

The chain couples TRBV27 to TRBJ1-5; the D gene is possibly TRBD1 (5 bases). V was clipped by 5 bases and J by 6 bases, with 17 bases between them. Germline V CDR1 and CDR2: MNHEY, SMNVEV (reference sequence). This CDR3 contains 15 residues. CDR3 sequence: CASSPGPGAAQPQHF. As DNA, the CDR3 is TGTGCCAGCAGTCCTGGCCCCGGGGCAGCTCAGCCCCAGCATTTT.

This clone appeared a single time. The rearrangement joins TRBV6-5 to TRBJ1-3; no firm D call. Trimming left V 2 bases short and J 0 bases short, with 8 bases between. The CDR3 loop spans 15 amino acids. Germline CDR1 reads MNHEY; CDR2 reads SVGAGI. The CDR3 nucleotides are TGTGCCAGCAGTTACAATCAGAACTCTGGAAACACCATATATTTT. Its protein is CASSYNQNSGNTIYF.

The chain recombines TRBV5-5 with TRBJ2-1; 8 bases are shared with TRBD2. CDR3 length: 15 residues. V shed 4 bases and J 4 bases; nucleotides not matched to a gene: 7. Germline CDR1 and CDR2: SGHKS and YYEKEE (reference sequence). The CDR3 nucleotides read TGTGCCAGCAGCGCCGGACTAGCTCGGTACAATGAGCAGTTCTTC. Translation gives CASSAGLARYNEQFF.

The chain carries TRBV29-1 and TRBJ2-1, with a weak D call TRBD2 (6 bases). The CDR3 covers 14 residues. The V and J ends lost 0 bases and 0 bases respectively, with 6 bases between them. Germline assignment: CDR1 SQVTM and CDR2 ANQGSEA. In DNA form, the CDR3 reads TGCAGCGTTGAAGACGGGAGCTCCTACAATGAGCAGTTCTTC. Protein product: CSVEDGSSYNEQFF.